The entry that follows covers one TCR beta chain sequence. TCRdb's table, derived via immunoSEQ multiplex PCR, lists solely in-frame clones and lacks some. The sample has roughly 180,000 clones, roughly 79% seen once. Germline CDR1 and CDR2: SGHNT and YYREEE (reference sequence). The CDR3 contains 14 residues. V was trimmed by 2 bases and J by 1 base, leaving 6 bases between them. This sample is drawn from a study of blood T cell repertoires in COVID-19. Looking at the study overall: In each case, the material was cDNA or gDNA derived from T cells, B-cell-depleted T cells, or PBMCs.

Seattle-derived patients entered the study during active infection and were followed longitudinally. This receptor was taken from a woman between 40 and 50 years old with COVID-19, enrolled during active disease. The chain employs TRBV5-4 and TRBJ2-2; a weak D match, TRBD1 (5 bases). Sequencing was done on a sample of peripheral blood. Here the CDR3 DNA reads TGTGCCAGCAGCTTAGGGGTGAACACCGGGGAGCTGTTTTTT. Amino acids: CASSLGVNTGELFF.